The sequence of this TCR beta chain was determined in a study of blood T cell repertoires in COVID-19 (TCRdb year 2020). Context from the whole study: Samples from collaborators originated in the United States, Italy and Spain and spanned both the acute and convalescent phases of COVID-19. The material from the prospective study consisted of cDNA or gDNA derived from T cells, B-cell-depleted T cells, or PBMCs. The dataset comprised deeply sampled blood TCRbeta repertoires from subjects exposed to, actively infected with, or recovered from COVID-19. A freely available public database, intended as a resource for researchers studying the immune response to SARS-CoV-2, is where the repertoires were released. Samples came from the ongoing ImmuneRACE study (first 160 participants) plus 1,254 subjects from 6 global collaborators. Nearly every sample came with metadata listing a de-identified subject ID, COVID-19 status, age in years and sex. Where HLA class I and class II types were available, the types were taken from metadata supplied by the sample provider, not from assay-based typing. Broader findings and caveats from the paper: The quantity of clinical and demographic metadata differed by source and by participant and was supplied without curation.

Collaborating institutions collected whole blood in K2EDTA tubes following their own protocols. For TCRbeta analysis, collaborators shipped samples in one of three forms: frozen whole blood, isolated PBMCs, or DNA extracted from either of those sample types. Turning to this clone: The target of this receptor is not known. It has no much larger one-base neighbor in the sample; base qualities were not kept.

For CDR1 and CDR2, the germline V gene (reference sequence) lists LGHDT and YNNKEL. Deletion took 1 base off V and 1 base off J, with a span of 7 bases between the germline ends. Taken from cysteine to phenylalanine, the CDR3 has 14 residues. The only DNA kept is the CDR3, 42 bases in frame from the first base. The immunoSEQ Assay, a bias-controlled multiplex PCR, was used to amplify TCRbeta CDR3 regions from genomic DNA. In the paper's pipeline: The number of nucleated cells in each sample was estimated by amplification of reference gene primers within the assay. Sequence reads were collapsed and filtered to measure the absolute abundance of every unique TCRbeta CDR3 rearrangement. For each sample, productive Simpson clonality was calculated as the square root of Simpson's diversity index over productive rearrangements. The immuneACCESS repertoire file appears here via TCRdb, limited to in-frame rearrangements. These files lack a portion of the clones; in checked studies, under half of the deficit traces to unresolved V genes, and the cause of the others is not known. The V and J calls and clone size were taken over from that table, and D and trimming were inferred from the DNA. For this sample there are 180,000 or so clones; roughly 86% appear just once. The ten largest clonotypes hold approximately 2.7% of the sample.

The sample taken for sequencing was peripheral blood. The sequence joins TRBV3-1 (or the pseudogene TRBV3-2) to TRBJ1-2; the D segment cannot be called with confidence. This sequence originates from a man aged 40-55 years with active or convalescent COVID-19. The nucleotides are TGTGCCAGCAGCCAAGGGCTAGGTAACTATGGCTACACCTTC. Its product reads: CASSQGLGNYGYTF.